This TCR beta chain was identified in a study of T-cell reconstitution after alpha-beta-depleted transplantation in children. The germline V gene has CDR1 SGHRS and CDR2 YFSETQ. Deletions cut 4 bases from V and 7 bases from J, with 18 bases between. CDR3 length equals 15 residues. The sample holds a few counts of this clonotype. Unique molecular identifiers tagged the TCRbeta library. TCRdb independently ran MiXCR on the PCR reads; one entry per CDR3 protein. Here the sample spans 780,000 or so distinct CDR3 sequences, 16% being singletons. Material: PBMCs, mostly from graft donor cells, obtained 360 days after TCRalphabeta/CD19-depleted stem cell transplant. The chain employs TRBV5-1 and TRBJ2-1, with D possibly TRBD2 on 6 matching bases. The source of this sequence is a male patient between 10 and 17 years old who had a stem cell transplant for acute lymphoblastic leukemia, so the T cells may come from the graft donor. CDR3 residues: CASSGSGSLLNEQFF. CDR3 in DNA: TGCGCCAGCAGCGGAAGCGGGTCCCTGCTGAATGAGCAGTTCTTC.